Described below is a single T cell receptor beta chain sequence and its context. What it binds is unknown. Per the germline V gene, CDR1 is MNHNS and CDR2 is SASEGT. CDR3 length equals 14 residues. The V end lost 7 bases, the J end lost 0 bases, and 10 bases lay between the germline ends. CD45RA+ naive and CD45RA-negative memory subsets were separated from CD4+ cells. Profiled with immunoSEQ multiplex PCR; TCRdb holds only in-frame clones, not every one. The sample lists around 2.5 million clones, approximately 93% occurring once. These data are taken from a study of shared clonotypes between healthy human individuals. Study-wide findings and caveats: Blood alone was sampled, and tissue repertoires likely differ.

This clonotype was obtained from a young man in good health. Some clones in this sample may be carry-over from other donors' samples. The chain uses TRBV6-1 and TRBJ2-1; unclear D gene. The sample was naive CD4+ T cells from PBMCs. The subset here: CD45RA+ positively selected. This CDR3 is CASIQRSSYNEQFF. CDR3 in DNA: TGTGCCAGCATACAGCGAAGCTCCTACAATGAGCAGTTCTTC.